Below are 22 T cell receptor beta chains sequenced from a single sample in a study of blood T cell repertoires in COVID-19. Profiling relied on immunoSEQ multiplex PCR, and the TCRdb table lists in-frame clones only, not all of them. This table has roughly 180,000 clones, 75% to 85% appearing once. Specimen: peripheral blood. The source is a woman in her thirties or forties with COVID-19, enrolled during active disease.

V gene TRBV4-1 combines with J gene TRBJ2-1; no reliable D call. This CDR3 spans 17 amino acids. V was clipped by 0 bases and J by 3 bases, with 15 bases between them. Germline-derived CDR1 and CDR2 are MGHRA and YSYEKL. The CDR3 loop reads CASSQEFGRSIYNEQFF. The CDR3 bases are TGCGCCAGCAGCCAAGAGTTCGGCAGGTCGATCTACAATGAGCAGTTCTTC.

The genes are TRBV9 and TRBJ2-7, with D possibly being TRBD2 (6 bases). V shed 4 bases and J shed 5 bases, with 16 bases lying between them. Germline V CDR1 and CDR2: SGDLS, YYNGEE. The CDR3 sequence is 14 residues long. CDR3 bases: TGTGCCAGCAGCCCTCGGGAGAGGGGTGACGAGCAGTACTTC. Translation gives CASSPRERGDEQYF. The full variable domain, with the rest looked up from reference TRBV9 and TRBJ2-7, is DSGVTQTPKHLITATGQRVTLRCSPRSGDLSVYWYQQSLDQGLQFLIQYYNGEERAKGNILERFSAQQFPDLHSELNLSSLELGDSALYFCASSPRERGDEQYFGPGTRLTVT.

The chain recombines TRBV7-2 with TRBJ1-2; no clear D. Trimming removed 5 bases at V and 8 bases at J, with 18 bases between. Germline CDR1 reads SGHTA; CDR2 reads FQGNSA. The CDR3 loop spans 14 amino acids. CDR3: CASSLRSGRQGYTF. The DNA of the CDR3 is TGTGCCAGCAGCCTCCGAAGCGGACGTCAGGGCTACACCTTC.

The genes are TRBV13 and TRBJ2-7; 8 nucleotides line up with TRBD1. This CDR3 is built from 14 residues. V shed 5 bases and J 3 bases; nucleotides not matched to a gene: 6. Germline CDR1 and CDR2: PRHDT and FYEKMQ (reference sequence). CDR3 sequence reads: CASSSRGRNYEQYF. Written as DNA, the CDR3 is TGTGCCAGCAGCAGCAGGGGGCGCAACTACGAGCAGTACTTC.

J is TRBJ2-7 and V is TRBV7-9, with 8 bases aligning to TRBD1. The V and J ends lost 1 base and 5 bases, in that order; junction bases with no gene match: 4. This CDR3 has 14 amino acids. The germline V gene encodes CDR1 SEHNR and CDR2 FQNEAQ (reference sequence). The CDR3 DNA is TGTGCCAGCAGCTTAGGACAGGGGACTGACGAGCAGTACTTC. Protein product: CASSLGQGTDEQYF.

The chain joins TRBV19 to TRBJ2-3; 7 bases match TRBD1. This CDR3 has 15 amino acids. The ends lost 6 bases at V and 1 base at J; junction bases unmatched: 7. Germline-derived CDR1 and CDR2 are LNHDA and SQIVND (reference sequence). The CDR3 is CASSHTGAGTDTQYF. CDR3 DNA: TGTGCCAGTAGCCACACAGGGGCCGGCACAGATACGCAGTATTTT.

This chain joins TRBV9 and TRBJ2-1, with TRBD2 matching over 9 bases. This CDR3 is built from 17 residues. Germline V gene sequence: CDR1 SGDLS, CDR2 YYNGEE. With 0 bases clipped from V and 11 bases from J, the junction kept 15 bases outside the gene matches. The CDR3 DNA reads TGTGCCAGCAGCGTAGAGGGTAGCGGGAGAGTCGTGGGGAAGCAGTTCTTC. Its translation is CASSVEGSGRVVGKQFF.

The DNA of the CDR3 is TGTGCCAGCAGTCAAGACAGGAGCCAAAACATTCAGTACTTC. Translated, it gives CASSQDRSQNIQYF. This chain links TRBV2 with TRBJ2-4, with D maybe TRBD1 (6 bases). Trimming cost V 5 bases and J 5 bases, with 13 bases left between them. The CDR3 covers 14 residues. In germline, CDR1 is SNHLY, CDR2 FYNNEI.

This clone has a handful of counts. The chain recombines TRBV25-1 with TRBJ2-1; a weak D match, TRBD1 (6 bases). The V end lost 1 base, the J end lost 8 bases, and 12 bases lay between the germline ends. Germline CDR1 is MGHDK and CDR2 is SYGVNS. This CDR3 comprises 14 residues. CDR3 protein: CASSESVGGDEQFF. The CDR3 nucleotides read TGTGCCAGCAGTGAATCCGTAGGGGGAGATGAGCAGTTCTTC.

The sample holds one count of this clone. This chain uses TRBV6-5 with TRBJ1-1; D is possibly TRBD1 (6 bases). Trimming took 7 bases from V and 2 from J, leaving 11 bases between them. Germline V gene sequence: CDR1 MNHEY, CDR2 SVGAGI. This CDR3 is built from 13 residues. The CDR3 spells CASINRANTEAFF. The CDR3 DNA reads TGTGCCAGCATAAACAGGGCCAACACTGAAGCTTTCTTT.

V usage is TRBV3-1 (or the pseudogene TRBV3-2) and J usage is TRBJ2-7, with 7 bases identical to TRBD1. CDR3 length equals 17 residues. Germline CDR1 LGHDT, CDR2 YNNKEL (reference sequence). V trimming: 0 bases; J trimming: 0 bases; junction bases outside the gene matches: 8. CDR3 DNA sequence: TGTGCCAGCAGCCAAGATCTAGGGGGCCTTATCTCCTACGAGCAGTACGTC. Translating gives CASSQDLGGLISYEQYV.

This clone has a single count. The rearrangement links TRBV28 to TRBJ2-7; possible D gene TRBD1, 5 bases. Trimming stripped 5 bases from V and 2 bases from J, with 13 bases between. The CDR3 totals 14 residues. Germline CDR1 and CDR2: MDHEN and SYDVKM. The CDR3 loop is CASSLSDKTYEQYV. The CDR3 region has the DNA TGTGCCAGCAGTCTCTCGGACAAGACCTACGAGCAGTACGTC.

This chain joins TRBV11-2 and TRBJ2-7, with TRBD1 matching over 8 bases. The V segment lost 3 bases and the J segment 2 bases; nucleotides outside the gene matches: 3. Germline-derived CDR1 and CDR2 are SGHAT and FQNNGV. CDR3 length: 14 amino acids. CDR3 DNA: TGTGCCAGCAGCTTCGGACAGGGAACCTACGAGCAGTACGTC. Amino acids: CASSFGQGTYEQYV.

The rearrangement joins TRBV19 to TRBJ1-2; D unresolved. The V and J ends lost 7 bases and 1 base respectively, with 10 bases between them. The CDR3 loop spans 13 amino acids. Germline-derived CDR1 and CDR2 are LNHDA and SQIVND (reference sequence). The CDR3 loop reads CASTPSRNYGYTF. CDR3 nucleotide sequence: TGTGCCAGTACCCCCAGTCGTAACTATGGCTACACCTTC.

This chain links TRBV7-8 with TRBJ1-1, with D unresolved. The V and J ends lost 1 base and 2 bases respectively, with 5 bases between them. The germline V gene has CDR1 SGHVS and CDR2 FQNEAQ. The CDR3 extends over 13 amino acids. The CDR3 spells CASSLDHNTEAFF. The CDR3 DNA reads TGTGCCAGCAGCTTAGATCATAACACTGAAGCTTTCTTT. Full variable domain (rest looked up from reference TRBV7-8 and TRBJ1-1): GAGVSQSPRYKVAKRGQDVALRCDPISGHVSLFWYQQALGQGPEFLTYFQNEAQLDKSGLPSDRFFAERPEGSVSTLKIQRTQQEDSAVYLCASSLDHNTEAFFGQGTRLTVV.

The chain is built from TRBV15 and TRBJ2-5; the match to TRBD1 covers 7 bases. CDR3 length equals 16 residues. Germline CDR1 and CDR2: LNHNV and YYDKDF (reference sequence). Trimming cost V 1 base and J 0 bases; bases outside gene matches: 5. The chain's CDR3 is CATSRVGQDYQETQYF. The CDR3 DNA follows: TGTGCCACCAGCAGAGTTGGACAGGATTACCAAGAGACCCAGTACTTC. Together with reference TRBV15 and TRBJ2-5, the CDR3 gives the full variable domain: DAMVIQNPRYQVTQFGKPVTLSCSQTLNHNVMYWYQQKSSQAPKLLFHYYDKDFNNEADTPDNFQSRRPNTSFCFLDIRSPGLGDTAMYLCATSRVGQDYQETQYFGPGTRLLVL.

The V gene is TRBV7-3, the J gene TRBJ2-3; D is possibly TRBD2 (6 bases). CDR1 and CDR2 from the germline V gene are SGHTA and FQGTGA. V lost 5 bases and J lost 4, with 19 bases in between. This CDR3 region has 16 residues. The chain's CDR3 is CASSQGATRGPDTQYF. The CDR3 DNA sequence: TGTGCCAGCAGCCAAGGAGCGACTAGAGGGCCAGATACGCAGTATTTT. Complete variable domain (other parts from reference TRBV7-3 and TRBJ2-3): GAGVSQTPSNKVTEKGKYVELRCDPISGHTALYWYRQSLGQGPEFLIYFQGTGAADDSGLPNDRFFAVRPEGSVSTLKIQRTERGDSAVYLCASSQGATRGPDTQYFGPGTRLTVL.

The rearrangement links TRBV5-4 to TRBJ2-1; 7 bases match TRBD2. J lost 9 bases, V lost 4 bases, and 16 bases had no gene match. This CDR3 is 16 amino acids long. CDR1 SGHNT and CDR2 YYREEE come from the germline V gene (reference sequence). The CDR3 nucleotides are TGTGCCAGCAGCCGAACTAGCGAGACGACAGACGGTGAGCAGTTCTTC. It specifies CASSRTSETTDGEQFF.

The genes are TRBV5-6 and TRBJ1-1, with no clear D. Trimming took off 2 bases at V and 5 bases at J, with 10 bases between the two ends. Germline V gives CDR1 SGHDT, CDR2 YYEEEE. CDR3 size: 13 residues. The CDR3 nucleotides read TGTGCCAGCAGCTTCGGGGAGCCAACTGAAGCTTTCTTT. This encodes CASSFGEPTEAFF.

This clone has a single count. This chain links TRBV3-1 (or the pseudogene TRBV3-2) with TRBJ1-1; D gene uncertain. V lost 5 bases, J lost 0 bases, and 4 bases lay in between. Germline CDR1 is LGHDT and CDR2 is YNNKEL (reference sequence). The CDR3 has 12 amino acids. For the CDR3, the DNA is TGTGCCAGCAGCTTTATGAACACTGAAGCTTTCTTT. This sequence encodes CASSFMNTEAFF.

The V and J genes are TRBV7-9 and TRBJ2-7, with TRBD1 as a possible D gene (6 bases). Trimming shortened V by 2 bases and J by 3 bases, and 14 bases separated the two germline ends. CDR1 is SEHNR, CDR2 FQNEAQ, per germline (reference sequence). This CDR3 is built from 15 residues. The CDR3 protein is CASSLLGDKDYEQYF. CDR3 in DNA: TGTGCCAGCAGCTTATTAGGGGACAAGGACTACGAGCAGTACTTC.

The rearrangement uses TRBV2 and TRBJ2-1; the match to TRBD1 covers 7 bases. Unmatched junction bases numbered 5, after V lost 6 bases and J lost 9 bases. The V gene's germline CDR1 is SNHLY and CDR2 FYNNEI. The CDR3 contains 12 residues. The CDR3 nucleotides read TGTGCCAGCAGAGATAACAGGGGTGAGCAGTTCTTC. This encodes CASRDNRGEQFF.